These 5 T cell receptor beta chains share one sample of origin, sequenced in a study of blood T cell repertoires in COVID-19. The table came from immunoSEQ multiplex PCR; TCRdb's copy has only in-frame clones and leaves some out. The sample holds 250,000 to 300,000 clones, 80% to 90% seen once. The sequenced sample consisted of peripheral blood. All receptors come from a man aged 80 or over with acute or convalescent COVID-19.

The rearrangement joins TRBV5-1 to TRBJ2-1; 7 nucleotides line up with TRBD2. J lost 4 bases, V lost 2 bases, and 3 bases had no gene match. Per germline, CDR1 SGHRS and CDR2 YFSETQ. This CDR3 has 14 amino acids. The CDR3 reads CASSFAGAYNEQFF. The CDR3 DNA follows: TGCGCCAGCAGCTTTGCGGGAGCGTACAATGAGCAGTTCTTC.

This clone showed up just once. This sequence joins TRBV7-2 and TRBJ2-4; 10 bases align to TRBD2. This CDR3 is 15 amino acids long. Germline lookup yields CDR1 SGHTA and CDR2 FQGNSA. With V trimmed by 0 bases and J by 7 bases, 3 bases remained unmatched. CDR3 in DNA: TGTGCCAGCAGCTTAGCTTCTAGCGGGGGTAACATTCAGTACTTC. Its protein product is CASSLASSGGNIQYF.

The rearrangement joins TRBV5-1 to TRBJ2-1, with D hard to call. Germline CDR1 is SGHRS and CDR2 is YFSETQ. V lost 0 bases and J lost 0, with 10 bases in between. CDR3 length equals 16 residues. CDR3 loop: CASSLVAQSSYNEQFF. CDR3 nucleotides: TGCGCCAGCAGCTTGGTGGCTCAAAGCTCCTACAATGAGCAGTTCTTC.

The chain has TRBV10-3 and TRBJ1-5; possibly TRBD1 for D (5 bases). This CDR3 comprises 15 residues. Germline lookup yields CDR1 ENHRY and CDR2 SYGVKD. V was trimmed by 0 bases and J by 6 bases, leaving 12 bases between them. In nucleotides, the CDR3 is TGTGCCATCAGTGAGTCGGAGACAGTAGCTCAGCCCCAGCATTTT. The encoded protein is CAISESETVAQPQHF.

This chain joins TRBV2 and TRBJ2-5; a weak D match, TRBD1 (6 bases). V was shortened by 9 bases and J by 5 bases, with 16 bases between the two germline ends. The CDR3 extends over 13 amino acids. Per germline, CDR1 SNHLY and CDR2 FYNNEI. CDR3 residues: CASAAGVAETQYF. CDR3 DNA sequence: TGTGCCAGTGCCGCAGGGGTAGCGGAGACCCAGTACTTC.